The 19 T cell receptor beta chains given below trace back to one sample, sequenced in a study of CD8 T cells in Susac syndrome. The RNA input was about 0.5 to 1 ug, and it was reverse transcribed with random hexamers. Via MiXCR, TCRdb re-called the immunoSEQ multiplex PCR reads, giving one row per CDR3 protein. The data contain approximately 120,000 distinct CDR3 sequences, over 90% of them singletons. Sample: CD8+ T cells from PBMCs. These receptor sequences come from a human donor with multiple sclerosis.

The chain joins TRBV7-8 to TRBJ2-1; D gene uncertain. The CDR3 is made up of 16 amino acids. The V gene lost 3 bases and the J gene lost 0 bases, with 12 bases spanning the gap. In germline, CDR1 is SGHVS, CDR2 FQNEAQ. In DNA, the CDR3 is TGTGCCAGCAGCTTCGGCATTCAAAGCTCCTACAATGAGCAGTTCTTC. Amino acid sequence: CASSFGIQSSYNEQFF. The full variable domain, in which reference TRBV7-8 and TRBJ2-1 provide the parts outside the CDR3, is GAGVSQSPRYKVAKRGQDVALRCDPISGHVSLFWYQQALGQGPEFLTYFQNEAQLDKSGLPSDRFFAERPEGSVSTLKIQRTQQEDSAVYLCASSFGIQSSYNEQFFGPGTRLTVL.

This clonotype was detected a few times. The chain has TRBV19 and TRBJ1-1; D unclear. CDR3 size: 12 residues. V lost 1 base and J lost 4, with 4 bases in between. Germline V gene lookup returns CDR1 LNHDA and CDR2 SQIVND (reference sequence). The CDR3, as DNA: TGTGCCAGTAGTATAGGGGTCACTGAAGCTTTCTTT. Translated: CASSIGVTEAFF.

The rearrangement joins TRBV13 to TRBJ2-1; D possibly uses TRBD1 or TRBD2 (5 bases each). The CDR3 is 13 residues long. V was shortened by 0 bases and J by 6 bases, with 6 bases between the two germline ends. From germline, CDR1 is PRHDT and CDR2 FYEKMQ (reference sequence). CDR3 amino acids: CASSLGGTNEQFF. In nucleotides, the CDR3 is TGTGCCAGCAGCTTAGGAGGGACCAATGAGCAGTTCTTC.

The chain couples TRBV28 to TRBJ2-7; 9 bases match TRBD1. The germline V gene encodes CDR1 MDHEN and CDR2 SYDVKM. V shed 2 bases, J shed 7 bases, and the junction held 9 bases outside the gene matches. This CDR3 is built from 15 residues. CDR3 residues: CASSLPSGQGKEQYF. CDR3 in DNA: TGTGCCAGCAGTTTACCCTCCGGACAGGGGAAGGAGCAGTACTTC.

For the CDR3, the DNA is TGTGCCAGCACGGGAGGGAGTGAGCAGTTCTTC. This translates into CASTGGSEQFF. The V call is TRBV25-1, the J call TRBJ2-1; 8 nucleotides agree with TRBD2. Germline V gives CDR1 MGHDK, CDR2 SYGVNS. The length of the CDR3 is 11 residues. Trimming removed 7 bases from V and 9 bases from J; junction bases left unmatched: 2.

The J gene is TRBJ2-1, the V gene TRBV28; D remains ambiguous. This CDR3 has 16 amino acids. Germline CDR1 and CDR2: MDHEN and SYDVKM. Trimming left V 1 base short and J 5 bases short, with 15 bases between. CDR3 region: CASSLLHGSSNNEQFF. CDR3 sequence (DNA): TGTGCCAGCAGTTTATTACATGGCAGCAGCAACAATGAGCAGTTCTTC.

The chain links TRBV7-9 to TRBJ1-2; unclear D gene. CDR1 is SEHNR and CDR2 is FQNEAQ in the germline V gene (reference sequence). This CDR3 region has 14 residues. The V end was cut by 5 bases, the J end by 4 bases, with 14 bases between. For the CDR3, the DNA is TGTGCCAGCAGCGGTATAACAGCTTCCTATGGCTACACCTTC. Translation gives CASSGITASYGYTF.

The table lists this clonotype with a count of one. The chain is built from TRBV27 and TRBJ2-1; D ambiguous. The CDR3 length is 18 residues. CDR1 MNHEY and CDR2 SMNVEV come from the germline V gene (reference sequence). V was shortened by 0 bases and J by 3 bases, with 18 bases between the two germline ends. The CDR3 protein is CASSLSGEPRKGYNEQFF. The CDR3 DNA reads as TGTGCCAGCAGTTTATCCGGTGAACCTAGAAAAGGCTACAATGAGCAGTTCTTC.

This clonotype was detected only once. The chain combines TRBV4-1 with TRBJ1-1, with D perhaps matching TRBD1 (6 bases). V lost 0 bases and J lost 8, with 19 bases in between. The length of the CDR3 is 16 residues. Germline loops: CDR1 MGHRA, CDR2 YSYEKL. The CDR3 loop reads CASSQDWDTEREEAFF. CDR3 nucleotides: TGCGCCAGCAGCCAAGATTGGGACACCGAGCGTGAGGAAGCTTTCTTT.

This clonotype appeared a single time. This chain uses TRBV20-1 with TRBJ1-2, with TRBD1 matching 7 bases. The CDR3 sequence is 13 residues long. V lost 1 base to trimming and J lost 6 bases; unmatched junction nucleotides: 5. Germline values: CDR1 DFQATT, CDR2 SNEGSKA (reference sequence). The CDR3: CSARGGGADGYTF. The CDR3 bases are TGCAGTGCTAGAGGAGGGGGCGCCGATGGCTACACCTTC.

The chain employs TRBV20-1 and TRBJ1-5; D is undetermined. Trimming took off 0 bases at V and 1 base at J, with 7 bases between the two ends. Germline V gene data show CDR1 as DFQATT and CDR2 as SNEGSKA (reference sequence). The CDR3 is made up of 14 amino acids. The CDR3 protein is CSAREAGSNQPQHF. The DNA for the CDR3 is TGCAGTGCTAGAGAGGCTGGGAGCAATCAGCCCCAGCATTTT.

This clonotype was recorded only once. The rearrangement joins TRBV3-1 to TRBJ2-5; D may be TRBD1 (5 bases). In germline, CDR1 is LGHDT, CDR2 YNNKEL (reference sequence). The germline V and J ends were trimmed by 1 base and 3 bases, with 15 bases remaining between them. This CDR3 has 16 residues. The chain's CDR3 is CASSQGLQGVEETQYF. In nucleotides, the CDR3 is TGTGCCAGCAGCCAAGGTCTCCAGGGCGTTGAAGAGACCCAGTACTTC.

V is TRBV20-1 and J is TRBJ2-2; a possible D gene is TRBD1 (6 bases). The CDR3 spans 13 residues. Per germline, CDR1 DFQATT and CDR2 SNEGSKA (reference sequence). V gave up 7 bases and J gave up 4 bases, with 13 bases separating them. In DNA form, the CDR3 reads TGCAGTGGGATACAGGGATTCACCGGGGAGCTGTTTTTT. It encodes CSGIQGFTGELFF.

As DNA, the CDR3 is TGTGCCAGCTCTTGGGCGGGACAGCTTAACACCGGGGAGCTGTTTTTT. It yields the protein CASSWAGQLNTGELFF. The chain uses TRBV7-8 and TRBJ2-2; a weak D match, TRBD1 (7 bases). V was clipped by 8 bases and J by 2 bases, with 18 bases between them. The CDR3 is made up of 16 amino acids. The germline gives CDR1 SGHVS, CDR2 FQNEAQ.

The V call is TRBV10-2, the J call TRBJ2-7; 8 bases align to TRBD2. CDR3 size: 17 residues. V shed 6 bases and J 1 base; nucleotides not matched to a gene: 14. CDR1 and CDR2 from the germline V gene are WSHSY and SAAADI. This CDR3 reads CASSQTGIAGPSYEQYV. As DNA, the CDR3 is TGCGCCAGCAGCCAGACAGGTATAGCGGGACCTTCCTACGAGCAGTACGTC.

The chain uses TRBV4-1 and TRBJ2-7, with TRBD1 identical over 8 bases. Germline lookup yields CDR1 MGHRA and CDR2 YSYEKL. The V segment lost 4 bases and the J segment 2 bases; nucleotides outside the gene matches: 13. This CDR3 region has 17 residues. The CDR3 DNA follows: TGCGCCAGCAGCCCCTCCTTTACAGGGGGTAAAACCTACGAGCAGTACGTC. Its protein product is CASSPSFTGGKTYEQYV.

The rearrangement joins TRBV29-1 to TRBJ2-5; 7 nucleotides align to TRBD1. CDR3 length equals 14 residues. The ends lost 1 base at V and 1 base at J; junction bases unmatched: 3. CDR1 and CDR2 from the germline V gene are SQVTM and ANQGSEA. Here the CDR3 reads CSVEGGTAQETQYF. The CDR3, as DNA: TGCAGCGTTGAAGGGGGGACAGCCCAAGAGACCCAGTACTTC.

The rearrangement links TRBV9 to TRBJ2-5; possibly TRBD1 for D (5 bases). The CDR3 is 15 residues long. The germline gives CDR1 SGDLS, CDR2 YYNGEE. V shed 0 bases and J shed 4 bases, with 13 bases lying between them. The CDR3 sequence: CASSVAKGRGETQYF. In nucleotides, the CDR3 is TGTGCCAGCAGCGTAGCGAAGGGGCGTGGAGAGACCCAGTACTTC.

This sequence joins TRBV2 and TRBJ2-7; D remains unclear. Between the trimmed V and J ends, which lost 3 bases and 3 bases, there was a span of 3 bases. Germline CDR1 is SNHLY and CDR2 is FYNNEI. The CDR3 is made up of 11 amino acids. The CDR3 region is CASSDVYEQYF. Here the CDR3 DNA reads TGTGCCAGCAGTGATGTCTACGAGCAGTACTTC.